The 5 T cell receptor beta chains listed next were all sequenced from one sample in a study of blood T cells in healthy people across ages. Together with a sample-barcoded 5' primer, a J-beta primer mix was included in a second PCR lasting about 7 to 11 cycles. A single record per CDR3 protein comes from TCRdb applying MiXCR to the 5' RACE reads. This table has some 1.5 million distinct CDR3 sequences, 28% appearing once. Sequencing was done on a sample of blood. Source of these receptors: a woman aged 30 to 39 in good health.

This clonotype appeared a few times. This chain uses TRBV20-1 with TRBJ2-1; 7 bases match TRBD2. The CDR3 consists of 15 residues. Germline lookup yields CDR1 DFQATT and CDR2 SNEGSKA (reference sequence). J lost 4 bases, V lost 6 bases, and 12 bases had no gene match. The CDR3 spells CSARREGSVYNEQFF. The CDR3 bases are TGCAGTGCCAGAAGGGAGGGTAGCGTATACAATGAGCAGTTCTTC.

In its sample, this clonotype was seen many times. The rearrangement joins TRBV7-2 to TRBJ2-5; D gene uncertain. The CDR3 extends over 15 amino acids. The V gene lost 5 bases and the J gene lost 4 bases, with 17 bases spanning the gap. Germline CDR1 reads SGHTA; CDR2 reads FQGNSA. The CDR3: CASSTGGRLTETQYF. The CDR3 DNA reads TGTGCCAGCAGCACGGGCGGCAGGCTCACAGAGACCCAGTACTTC.

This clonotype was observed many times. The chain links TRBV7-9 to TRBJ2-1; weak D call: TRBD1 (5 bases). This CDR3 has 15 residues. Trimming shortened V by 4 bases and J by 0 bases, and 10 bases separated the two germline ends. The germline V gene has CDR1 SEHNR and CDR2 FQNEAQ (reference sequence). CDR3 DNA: TGTGCCAGCAGCTCGTTTCAGGGCTCCTACAATGAGCAGTTCTTC. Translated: CASSSFQGSYNEQFF.

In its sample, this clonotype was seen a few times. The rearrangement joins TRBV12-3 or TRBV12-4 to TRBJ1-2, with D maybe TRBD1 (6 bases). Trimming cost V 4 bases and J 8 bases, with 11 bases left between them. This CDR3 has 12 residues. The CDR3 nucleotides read TGTGCCAGCAGTTCGACAGGTCGGGGCTACACCTTC. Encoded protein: CASSSTGRGYTF.

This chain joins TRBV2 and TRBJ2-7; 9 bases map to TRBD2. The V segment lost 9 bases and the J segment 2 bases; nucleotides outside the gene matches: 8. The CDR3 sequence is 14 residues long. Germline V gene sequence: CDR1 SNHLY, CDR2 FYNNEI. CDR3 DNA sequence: TGTGCCAGGGCCGTTCTAGCGGGGACCTACGAGCAGTACTTC. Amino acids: CARAVLAGTYEQYF.